This T cell receptor (beta chain) is from a study of T-cell memory formation after mild COVID-19. CDR1 is MNHEY and CDR2 is SVGAGI in the germline V gene. The J segment lost 2 bases and the V segment lost 3 bases, leaving 5 bases of the junction unmatched. This CDR3 spans 15 amino acids. TCRdb re-called the 5' RACE reads through MiXCR, storing one row per CDR3 protein. The data contain fewer than 650,000 distinct CDR3 sequences, around a sixth of them singletons. This TCR derives from an adult woman who had mild COVID-19 (a few samples of this study predate the infection). Cell type and time point are not known. J is TRBJ2-3 and V is TRBV6-5; TRBD1 matches at 7 bases. The sequenced sample consisted of PBMCs or a T cell subset sorted from them (not recorded which). Here the CDR3 reads CASSYRTGSTDTQYF. In nucleotides, the CDR3 is TGTGCCAGCAGTTATCGGACAGGATCCACAGATACGCAGTATTTT.